This T cell receptor (beta chain) was profiled in a study of blood T cell repertoires in COVID-19. As for the study in general: Samples of COVID-19 (acute and convalescent) were obtained from the United States, Italy and Spain.

Recruited during active infection, patients (from Seattle) were subsequently followed longitudinally. Original handling: The assay estimated nucleated cells by amplifying reference gene primers. This table comes from immunoSEQ multiplex PCR, and its TCRdb copy is limited to in-frame clones, with some not included. V and J calls and clone size are as listed in that table; D and trimming were resolved from the DNA. The table lists tens of thousands of clones, over 70% of them singletons. What was sequenced was peripheral blood. The clonotype was recovered from a man in his 70s with COVID-19, enrolled during active disease.

The CDR3 DNA follows: TGTGCCAGCAGCTTAAGTTTGGGGAATACTAACAGGGGAAACTATGGCTACACCTTC. Translating gives CASSLSLGNTNRGNYGYTF. The chain joins TRBV7-8 to TRBJ1-2, with 7 nucleotides matching TRBD1. V shed 2 bases and J 2 bases; nucleotides not matched to a gene: 17. The CDR3 has 19 residues. Germline V gene data show CDR1 as SGHVS and CDR2 as FQNEAQ.